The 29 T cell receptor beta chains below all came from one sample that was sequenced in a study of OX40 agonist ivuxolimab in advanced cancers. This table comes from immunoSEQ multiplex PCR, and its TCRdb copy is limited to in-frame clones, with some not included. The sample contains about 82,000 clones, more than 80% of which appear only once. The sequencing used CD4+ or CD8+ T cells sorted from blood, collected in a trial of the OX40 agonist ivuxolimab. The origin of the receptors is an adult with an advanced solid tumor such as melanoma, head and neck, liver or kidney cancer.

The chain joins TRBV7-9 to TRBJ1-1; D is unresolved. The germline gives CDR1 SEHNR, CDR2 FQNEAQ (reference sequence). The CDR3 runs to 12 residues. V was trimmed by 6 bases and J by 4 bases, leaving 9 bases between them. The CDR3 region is CASRDGVTEAFF. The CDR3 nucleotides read TGTGCCAGCAGGGACGGCGTCACTGAAGCTTTCTTT.

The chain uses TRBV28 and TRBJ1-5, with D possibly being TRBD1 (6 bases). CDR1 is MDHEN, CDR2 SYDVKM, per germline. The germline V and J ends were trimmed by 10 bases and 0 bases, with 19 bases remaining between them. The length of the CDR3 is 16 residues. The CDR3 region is CATLIGGTYSNQPQHF. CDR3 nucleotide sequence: TGTGCCACCTTAATCGGGGGCACCTATAGCAATCAGCCCCAGCATTTT. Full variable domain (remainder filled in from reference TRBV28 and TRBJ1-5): DVKVTQSSRYLVKRTGEKVFLECVQDMDHENMFWYRQDPGLGLRLIYFSYDVKMKEKGDIPEGYSVSREKKERFSLILESASTNQTSMYLCATLIGGTYSNQPQHFGDGTRLSIL.

The CDR3 DNA is TGTGCCAGCAGCTTGGGCAGGGAGGCCGGGGAGCTGTTTTTT. This codes for CASSLGREAGELFF. The genes are TRBV9 and TRBJ2-2; tentatively, D is TRBD2 (6 bases). The CDR3 is made up of 14 amino acids. V shed 4 bases and J shed 6 bases, with 13 bases lying between them. The germline CDR1 and CDR2 sequences are SGDLS and YYNGEE.

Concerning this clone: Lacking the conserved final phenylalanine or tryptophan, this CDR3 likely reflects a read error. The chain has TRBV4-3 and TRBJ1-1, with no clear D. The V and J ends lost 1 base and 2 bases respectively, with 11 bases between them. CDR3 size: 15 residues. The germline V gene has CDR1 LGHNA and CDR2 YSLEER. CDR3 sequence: CASSQGGQVNTEAFS. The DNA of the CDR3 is TGCGCCAGCAGCCAAGGCGGCCAGGTTAACACTGAAGCTTTCTCT.

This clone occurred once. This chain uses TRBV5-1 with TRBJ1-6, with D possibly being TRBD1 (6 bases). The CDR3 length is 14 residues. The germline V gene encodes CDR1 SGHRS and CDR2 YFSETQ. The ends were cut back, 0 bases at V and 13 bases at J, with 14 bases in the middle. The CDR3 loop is CASSLDRVESPLHF. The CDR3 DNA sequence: TGCGCCAGCAGCTTGGACAGGGTAGAATCCCCCCTCCACTTT.

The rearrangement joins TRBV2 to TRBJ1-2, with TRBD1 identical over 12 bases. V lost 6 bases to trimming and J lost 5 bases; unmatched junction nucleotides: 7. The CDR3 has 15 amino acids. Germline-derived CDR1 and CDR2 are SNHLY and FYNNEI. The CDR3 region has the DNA TGTGCCAGCAGCGGTGGGACAGGGGGCGCGTATGGCTACACCTTC. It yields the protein CASSGGTGGAYGYTF.

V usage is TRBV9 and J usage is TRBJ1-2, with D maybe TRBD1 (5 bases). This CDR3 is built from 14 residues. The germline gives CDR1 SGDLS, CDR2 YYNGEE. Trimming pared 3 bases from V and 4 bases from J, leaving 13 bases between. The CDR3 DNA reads TGTGCCAGCAGCGCAACTTCGGGGGGCTATGGCTACACCTTC. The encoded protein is CASSATSGGYGYTF.

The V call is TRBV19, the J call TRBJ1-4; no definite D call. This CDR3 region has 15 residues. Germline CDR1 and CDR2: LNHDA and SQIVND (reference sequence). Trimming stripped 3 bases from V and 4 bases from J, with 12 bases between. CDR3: CASSIALGSNEKLFF. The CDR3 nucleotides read TGTGCCAGTAGTATTGCTCTGGGGAGTAATGAAAAACTGTTTTTT.

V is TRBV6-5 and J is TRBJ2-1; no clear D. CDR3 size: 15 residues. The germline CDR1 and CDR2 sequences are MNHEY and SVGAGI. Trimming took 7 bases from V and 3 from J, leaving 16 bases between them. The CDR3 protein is CASTKTSVSYNEQFF. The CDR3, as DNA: TGTGCCAGCACCAAAACATCTGTCAGCTACAATGAGCAGTTCTTC.

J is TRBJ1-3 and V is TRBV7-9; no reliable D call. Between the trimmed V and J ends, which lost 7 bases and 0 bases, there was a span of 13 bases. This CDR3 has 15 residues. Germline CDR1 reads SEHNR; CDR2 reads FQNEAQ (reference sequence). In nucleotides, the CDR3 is TGTGCCAGCACCTCAAGGGCCCTCTCTGGAAACACCATATATTTT. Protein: CASTSRALSGNTIYF.

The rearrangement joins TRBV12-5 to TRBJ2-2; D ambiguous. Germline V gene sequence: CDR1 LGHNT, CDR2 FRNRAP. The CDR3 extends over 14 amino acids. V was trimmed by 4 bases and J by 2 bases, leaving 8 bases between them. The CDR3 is CASGSPINTGELFF. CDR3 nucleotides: TGTGCTAGTGGTTCCCCGATAAACACCGGGGAGCTGTTTTTT.

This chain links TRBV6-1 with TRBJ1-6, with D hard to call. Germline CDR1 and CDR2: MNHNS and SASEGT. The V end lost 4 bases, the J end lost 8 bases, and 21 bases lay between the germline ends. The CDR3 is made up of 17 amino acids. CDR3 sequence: CASSVTDGPSSDSPLHF. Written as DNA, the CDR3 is TGTGCCAGCAGTGTAACGGACGGCCCGTCTTCGGATTCACCCCTCCACTTT.

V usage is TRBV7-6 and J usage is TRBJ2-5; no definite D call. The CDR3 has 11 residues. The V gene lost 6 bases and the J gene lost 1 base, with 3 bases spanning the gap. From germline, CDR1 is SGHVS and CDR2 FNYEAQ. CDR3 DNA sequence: TGTGCCAGCAGGTCCCAAGAGACCCAGTACTTC. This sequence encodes CASRSQETQYF.

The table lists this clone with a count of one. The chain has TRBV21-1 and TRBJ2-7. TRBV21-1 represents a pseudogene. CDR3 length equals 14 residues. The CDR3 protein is CASSTRRRSYEQYF. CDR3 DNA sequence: TGTGCCAGCAGCACCCGCCGTAGGTCCTACGAGCAGTACTTC.

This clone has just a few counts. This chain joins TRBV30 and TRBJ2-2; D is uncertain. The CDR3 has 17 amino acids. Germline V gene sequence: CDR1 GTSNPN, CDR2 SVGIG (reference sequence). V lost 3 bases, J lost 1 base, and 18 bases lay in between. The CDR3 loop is CAWSSRVKDWNTGELFF. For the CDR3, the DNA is TGTGCCTGGAGCAGTCGGGTTAAAGACTGGAACACCGGGGAGCTGTTTTTT.

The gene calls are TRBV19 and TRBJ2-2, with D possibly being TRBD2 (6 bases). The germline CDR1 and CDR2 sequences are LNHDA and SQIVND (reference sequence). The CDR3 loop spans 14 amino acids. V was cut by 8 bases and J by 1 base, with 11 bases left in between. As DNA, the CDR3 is TGTGCCAGTGGGGGACTTTTGAACACCGGGGAGCTGTTTTTT. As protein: CASGGLLNTGELFF.

CDR3: CASKGFGELNNEQFF. The DNA of the CDR3 is TGTGCCAGTAAGGGTTTCGGGGAACTCAACAATGAGCAGTTCTTC. The chain links TRBV19 to TRBJ2-1; D possibly corresponds to TRBD2 (5 bases). The CDR3 is 15 amino acids. V lost 7 bases and J 5 bases, leaving 18 bases between the germline ends. CDR1 is LNHDA and CDR2 is SQIVND in the germline V gene (reference sequence).

CDR3 residues: CAWSEDGNNQPQHF. The CDR3 coding sequence is TGTGCCTGGAGCGAGGACGGCAACAATCAGCCCCAGCATTTT. This chain uses TRBV30 with TRBJ1-5, with D unclear. The germline CDR1 and CDR2 sequences are GTSNPN and SVGIG (reference sequence). V gave up 3 bases and J gave up 3 bases, with 12 bases separating them. This CDR3 comprises 14 residues.

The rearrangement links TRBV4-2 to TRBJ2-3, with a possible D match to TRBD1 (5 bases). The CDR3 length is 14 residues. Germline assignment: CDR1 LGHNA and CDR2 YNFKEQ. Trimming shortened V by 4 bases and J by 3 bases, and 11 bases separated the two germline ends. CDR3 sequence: CASSPGHQTDTQYF. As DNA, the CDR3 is TGTGCCAGCAGCCCTGGACATCAGACAGATACGCAGTATTTT.

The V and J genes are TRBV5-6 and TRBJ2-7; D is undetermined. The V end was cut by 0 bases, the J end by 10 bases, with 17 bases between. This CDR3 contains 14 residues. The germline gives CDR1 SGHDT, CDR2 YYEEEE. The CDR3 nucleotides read TGTGCCAGCAGCTTGGGCCAGAGGCCGGGTCCTCAGTACTTC. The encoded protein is CASSLGQRPGPQYF.

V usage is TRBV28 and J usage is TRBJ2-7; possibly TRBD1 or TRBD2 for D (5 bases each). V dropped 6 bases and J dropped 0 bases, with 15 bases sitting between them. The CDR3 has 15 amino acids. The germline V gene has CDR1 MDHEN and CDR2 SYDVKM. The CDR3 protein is CASSPRGTSSYEQYF. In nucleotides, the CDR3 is TGTGCCAGCAGCCCCCGGGGCACCAGCTCCTACGAGCAGTACTTC.

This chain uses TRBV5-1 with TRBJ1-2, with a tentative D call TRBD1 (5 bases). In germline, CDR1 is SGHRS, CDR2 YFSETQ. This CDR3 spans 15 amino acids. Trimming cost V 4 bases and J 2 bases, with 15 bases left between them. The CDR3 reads CASSPQAGLNYGYTF. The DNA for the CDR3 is TGCGCCAGCAGCCCTCAAGCAGGGTTGAACTATGGCTACACCTTC.

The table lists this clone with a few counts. CDR3 sequence reads: CASSTQGQMDGYTF. The CDR3 region has the DNA TGTGCCAGCAGTACACAGGGACAGATGGATGGCTACACCTTC. The rearrangement links TRBV14 to TRBJ1-2; 7 bases match TRBD1. Germline CDR1 and CDR2: SGHDN and FVKESK. V dropped 6 bases and J dropped 6; count of bases not matched to a gene: 10. The length of the CDR3 is 14 residues.

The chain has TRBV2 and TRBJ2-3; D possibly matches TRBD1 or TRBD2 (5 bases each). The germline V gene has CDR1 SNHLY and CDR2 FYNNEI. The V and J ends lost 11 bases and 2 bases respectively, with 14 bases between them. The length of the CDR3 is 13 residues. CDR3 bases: TGTGCCGGGGGATTACCCCTCACAGATACGCAGTATTTT. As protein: CAGGLPLTDTQYF.

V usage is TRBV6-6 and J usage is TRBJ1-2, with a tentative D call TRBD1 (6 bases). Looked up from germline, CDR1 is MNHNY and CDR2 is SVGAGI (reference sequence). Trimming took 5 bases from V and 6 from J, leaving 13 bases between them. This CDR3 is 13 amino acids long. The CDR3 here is CASSPRRGDGYTF. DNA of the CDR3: TGTGCCAGCAGTCCCCGCAGGGGCGATGGCTACACCTTC.

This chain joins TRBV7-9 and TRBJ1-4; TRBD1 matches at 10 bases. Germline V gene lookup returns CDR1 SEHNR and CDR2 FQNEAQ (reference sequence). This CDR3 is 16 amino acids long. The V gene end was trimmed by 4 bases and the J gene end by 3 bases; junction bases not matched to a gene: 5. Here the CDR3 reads CASSSHGTGANEKLFF. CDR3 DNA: TGTGCCAGCAGCTCACACGGGACAGGGGCTAATGAAAAACTGTTTTTT.

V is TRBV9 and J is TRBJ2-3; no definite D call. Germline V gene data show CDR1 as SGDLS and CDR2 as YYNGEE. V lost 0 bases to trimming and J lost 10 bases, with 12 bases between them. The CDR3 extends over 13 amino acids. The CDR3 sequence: CASSVDREPAQYF. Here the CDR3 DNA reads TGTGCCAGCAGCGTAGACCGAGAGCCAGCGCAGTATTTT.

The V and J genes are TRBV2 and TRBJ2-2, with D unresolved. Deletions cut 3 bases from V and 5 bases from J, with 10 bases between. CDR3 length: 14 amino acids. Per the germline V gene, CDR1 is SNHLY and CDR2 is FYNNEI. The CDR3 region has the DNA TGTGCCAGCAGTGATTATAGTAGAACCGGGGAGCTGTTTTTT. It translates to CASSDYSRTGELFF.

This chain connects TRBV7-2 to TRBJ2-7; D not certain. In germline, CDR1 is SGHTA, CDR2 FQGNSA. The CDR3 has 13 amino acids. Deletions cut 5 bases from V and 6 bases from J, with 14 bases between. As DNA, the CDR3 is TGTGCCAGCAGCCACGTTCGCCCCTCCGAGCAGTACTTC. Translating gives CASSHVRPSEQYF.